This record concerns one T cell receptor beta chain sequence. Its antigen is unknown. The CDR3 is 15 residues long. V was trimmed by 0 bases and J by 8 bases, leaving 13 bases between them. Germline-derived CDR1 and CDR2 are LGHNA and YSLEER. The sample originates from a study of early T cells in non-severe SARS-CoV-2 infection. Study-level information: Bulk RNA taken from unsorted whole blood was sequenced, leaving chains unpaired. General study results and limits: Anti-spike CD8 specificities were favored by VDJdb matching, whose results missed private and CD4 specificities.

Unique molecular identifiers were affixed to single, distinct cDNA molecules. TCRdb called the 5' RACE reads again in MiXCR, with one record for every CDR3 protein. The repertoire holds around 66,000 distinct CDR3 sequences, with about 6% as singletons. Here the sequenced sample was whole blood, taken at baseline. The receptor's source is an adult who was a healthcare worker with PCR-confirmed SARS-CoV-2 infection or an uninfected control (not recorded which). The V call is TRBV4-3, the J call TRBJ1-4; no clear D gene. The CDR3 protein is CASSQERPIGEKLFF. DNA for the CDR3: TGCGCCAGCAGCCAAGAGCGACCGATAGGAGAAAAACTGTTTTTT.